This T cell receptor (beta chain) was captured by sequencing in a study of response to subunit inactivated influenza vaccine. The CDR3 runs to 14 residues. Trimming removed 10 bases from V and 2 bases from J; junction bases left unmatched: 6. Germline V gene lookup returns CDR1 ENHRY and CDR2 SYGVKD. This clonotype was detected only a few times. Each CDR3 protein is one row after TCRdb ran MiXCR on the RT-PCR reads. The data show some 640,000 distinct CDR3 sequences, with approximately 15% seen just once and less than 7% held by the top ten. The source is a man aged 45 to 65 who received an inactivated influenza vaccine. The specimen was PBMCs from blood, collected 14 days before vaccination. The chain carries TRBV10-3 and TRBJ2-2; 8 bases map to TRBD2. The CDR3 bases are TGTGCCACCCGAGGACTAGCCAACACCGGGGAGCTGTTTTTT. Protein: CATRGLANTGELFF.